This T cell receptor (beta chain) was retrieved from a study of spatial heterogeneity in lung cancer. Trimming removed 5 bases from V and 0 bases from J, with 20 bases in between. Germline V gives CDR1 SGHTA, CDR2 FQGNSA. The CDR3 has 17 amino acids. From the 5' RACE reads, TCRdb called clonotypes with MiXCR, one entry per CDR3 protein. The sample lists around 92,000 distinct CDR3 sequences, about 12% occurring once. The time point denotes: sample taken at primary tumor resection. The chain joins TRBV7-2 to TRBJ2-7; D may match TRBD1 or TRBD2 (5 bases each). The material was PBMCs, obtained at surgery. The sequence came from a male donor with early-stage non-small cell lung cancer. The chain's CDR3 is CASSTITSGHLSYEQYF. The DNA of the CDR3 is TGTGCCAGCAGCACCATCACGAGCGGACATCTCTCCTACGAGCAGTACTTC.